The 16 T cell receptor beta chains given below trace back to one sample, sequenced in a study of T cell repertoires in cytomegalovirus infection. In TCRdb, the reads were re-called with MiXCR into one record per CDR3 protein. The sample carries some 220,000 distinct CDR3 sequences, 35% to 40% recorded once. For these receptors, no antigen is known. Here the sequenced sample was CD8+ T cells from cultured PBMCs, taken from culture after CMV antigen stimulation. These TCRs come from a human donor in good health (CMV status not recorded). Some clones in this sample may be carry-over from other donors' samples.

This clonotype was seen only a few times. The chain carries TRBV11-3 and TRBJ2-1; no clear D gene. Trimming removed 1 base at V and 2 bases at J, with 15 bases between. Germline V gives CDR1 SGHNT, CDR2 YENEEA. The CDR3 has 17 residues. CDR3 protein: CASSLATGTEAYNEQFF. The CDR3 nucleotides are TGTGCCAGCAGCTTAGCCACCGGCACAGAGGCCTACAATGAGCAGTTCTTC. Full variable domain (remainder filled in from reference TRBV11-3 and TRBJ2-1): EAGVVQSPRYKIIEKKQPVAFWCNPISGHNTLYWYLQNLGQGPELLIRYENEEAVDDSQLPKDRFSAERLKGVDSTLKIQPAELGDSAVYLCASSLATGTEAYNEQFFGPGTRLTVL.

This clonotype came up a few times. The V call is TRBV7-3, the J call TRBJ2-5; 9 nucleotides agree with TRBD2. The germline V gene encodes CDR1 SGHTA and CDR2 FQGTGA. The CDR3 is 15 residues long. The J segment lost 5 bases and the V segment lost 2 bases, leaving 6 bases of the junction unmatched. CDR3 nucleotide sequence: TGTGCCAGCAGCTTACAAGCGGGGGGACGGGAGACCCAGTACTTC. It is translated as CASSLQAGGRETQYF.

With respect to this clonotype: Germline is not matched at one junction end, which may reflect a read error. The chain links TRBV27 to TRBJ2-7, with 10 nucleotides matching TRBD2. Germline CDR1 reads MNHEY; CDR2 reads SMNVEV (reference sequence). The CDR3 is made up of 15 amino acids. The chain's CDR3 is CARSLAGGRAHEQYF. The CDR3 DNA sequence: TGTGCCAGAAGTTTAGCGGGGGGACGGGCCCACGAGCAGTACTTC.

This CDR3 reads CATSDGQSGETQYF. The CDR3 coding sequence is TGTGCCACCAGTGATGGACAGAGTGGGGAGACCCAGTACTTC. The chain has TRBV24-1 and TRBJ2-5; D may be TRBD1 (6 bases). This CDR3 contains 14 residues. V was shortened by 3 bases and J by 5 bases, with 12 bases between the two germline ends. Germline V CDR1 and CDR2: KGHDR, SFDVKD.

This chain links TRBV3-1 with TRBJ2-7; 13 bases fit TRBD2. CDR1 is LGHDT and CDR2 is YNNKEL in the germline V gene (reference sequence). CDR3 length equals 16 residues. The V gene end was trimmed by 3 bases and the J gene end by 4 bases; junction bases not matched to a gene: 6. The CDR3 region is CASSHRGLAGEYEQYF. The CDR3 DNA reads as TGTGCCAGCAGCCATCGCGGACTAGCGGGAGAGTACGAGCAGTACTTC.

The rearrangement uses TRBV5-1 and TRBJ1-4, with D maybe TRBD1 (6 bases). With 4 bases removed from V and 3 bases from J, the gap between germline ends came to 16 bases. There are 16 residues in the CDR3. CDR1 and CDR2 from the germline V gene are SGHRS and YFSETQ. CDR3 loop: CASSGGSLSANEKLFF. The CDR3 nucleotides read TGCGCCAGCAGCGGGGGCAGCCTCTCGGCTAATGAAAAACTGTTTTTT. Supplemented by reference TRBV5-1 and TRBJ1-4, the full variable domain reads KAGVTQTPRYLIKTRGQQVTLSCSPISGHRSVSWYQQTPGQGLQFLFEYFSETQRNKGNFPGRFSGRQFSNSRSEMNVSTLELGDSALYLCASSGGSLSANEKLFFGSGTQLSVL.

The J gene is TRBJ2-1, the V gene TRBV7-3; 7 bases match TRBD2. The CDR3 loop spans 14 amino acids. J was trimmed by 7 bases and V by 2 bases; bases with no gene match: 5. The V gene's germline CDR1 is SGHTA and CDR2 FQGTGA. The CDR3 nucleotides read TGTGCCAGCAGCTTAGGCGGGAGTCCAAATGAGCAGTTCTTC. Protein sequence: CASSLGGSPNEQFF.

The J gene is TRBJ1-6, the V gene TRBV4-1, with no clear D. CDR3 length: 16 residues. Germline CDR1 reads MGHRA; CDR2 reads YSYEKL. V was clipped by 0 bases and J by 10 bases, with 16 bases between them. CDR3 nucleotides: TGCGCCAGCAGCCAAGAAAGTGGGGTACGTTTCTCACCCCTCCACTTT. Protein sequence: CASSQESGVRFSPLHF.

This clonotype was observed a few times. The chain is built from TRBV5-8 and TRBJ2-3, with a tentative D call TRBD2 (6 bases). The CDR3 consists of 17 residues. V gave up 0 bases and J gave up 2 bases, with 16 bases separating them. Germline V gives CDR1 SGHTS, CDR2 YDEGEE. For the CDR3, the DNA is TGTGCCAGCAGCTTGGGGCTACTAGCTGTCGCCACAGATACGCAGTATTTT. Translating gives CASSLGLLAVATDTQYF.

The rearrangement links TRBV7-3 to TRBJ2-7, with unresolved D. This CDR3 is 15 amino acids long. Germline loops: CDR1 SGHTA, CDR2 FQGTGA. The V and J ends lost 3 bases and 2 bases respectively, with 14 bases between them. The DNA for the CDR3 is TGTGCCAGCAGCTTTTTTGCTTTAACCCCCTACGAGCAGTACTTC. It codes for CASSFFALTPYEQYF. Complete variable domain (other parts from reference TRBV7-3 and TRBJ2-7): GAGVSQTPSNKVTEKGKYVELRCDPISGHTALYWYRQSLGQGPEFLIYFQGTGAADDSGLPNDRFFAVRPEGSVSTLKIQRTERGDSAVYLCASSFFALTPYEQYFGPGTRLTVT.

The CDR3 protein is CASSIGRRNEQFF. Written as DNA, the CDR3 is TGTGCCAGTAGTATAGGACGGAGGAATGAGCAGTTCTTC. This sequence joins TRBV19 and TRBJ2-1, with D perhaps TRBD2 (5 bases). Germline lookup yields CDR1 LNHDA and CDR2 SQIVND (reference sequence). V dropped 1 base and J dropped 7 bases, with 8 bases sitting between them. The CDR3 extends over 13 amino acids. The variable domain in full, with the rest retrieved from reference TRBV19 and TRBJ2-1, is DGGITQSPKYLFRKEGQNVTLSCEQNLNHDAMYWYRQDPGQGLRLIYYSQIVNDFQKGDIAEGYSVSREKKESFPLTVTSAQKNPTAFYLCASSIGRRNEQFFGPGTRLTVL.

The chain couples TRBV5-1 to TRBJ2-1, with 8 bases matching TRBD2. Per the germline V gene, CDR1 is SGHRS and CDR2 is YFSETQ. The CDR3 covers 17 residues. With V trimmed by 0 bases and J by 5 bases, 10 bases remained unmatched. In DNA, the CDR3 is TGCGCCAGCAGCTTGGTCTCGGGGACTAGGAAAGACAATGAGCAGTTCTTC. Its translation is CASSLVSGTRKDNEQFF. Complete variable domain (other parts from reference TRBV5-1 and TRBJ2-1): KAGVTQTPRYLIKTRGQQVTLSCSPISGHRSVSWYQQTPGQGLQFLFEYFSETQRNKGNFPGRFSGRQFSNSRSEMNVSTLELGDSALYLCASSLVSGTRKDNEQFFGPGTRLTVL.

This rearrangement joins TRBV11-1 to TRBJ2-3; weak D call: TRBD1 (5 bases). V was pared by 4 bases and J by 2 bases, with 10 bases between. The CDR3 sequence is 14 residues long. CDR1 SGHAT and CDR2 FQDESV come from the germline V gene (reference sequence). The chain's CDR3 is CASSYDRYTDTQYF. The DNA for the CDR3 is TGTGCCAGCAGCTATGACAGATACACAGATACGCAGTATTTT.

CDR3: CASAHSSPGDEQFF. The CDR3 DNA sequence: TGTGCCAGCGCTCACTCGTCCCCGGGGGATGAGCAGTTCTTC. The V gene is TRBV7-3, the J gene TRBJ2-1; D might be TRBD2 (6 bases). V gave up 8 bases and J gave up 8 bases, with 19 bases separating them. CDR1 and CDR2 (germline): SGHTA, FQGTGA. The CDR3 is made up of 14 amino acids.

This sequence joins TRBV6-5 and TRBJ2-2, with D tentatively TRBD2 (5 bases). The CDR3 extends over 16 amino acids. Germline lookup yields CDR1 MNHEY and CDR2 SVGAGI. Trimming took off 0 bases at V and 2 bases at J, with 10 bases between the two ends. As DNA, the CDR3 is TGTGCCAGCAGTTACTCTGGGGAGCCCAACACCGGGGAGCTGTTTTTT. Protein sequence: CASSYSGEPNTGELFF.

This clonotype has more than one count but fewer than ten. The chain links TRBV10-3 to TRBJ2-1, with D perhaps TRBD2 (6 bases). The germline V gene encodes CDR1 ENHRY and CDR2 SYGVKD. V was cut by 8 bases and J by 2 bases, with 16 bases left in between. The CDR3 sequence is 15 residues long. CDR3: CAISAGGGAYNEQFF. Here the CDR3 DNA reads TGTGCCATCTCGGCGGGTGGAGGGGCCTACAATGAGCAGTTCTTC.